Below, 27 T cell receptor beta chains from the same sample are listed, as sequenced in a study of high-grade serous ovarian cancer treatment subgroups. Tumor tissue was taken before any definitive surgery or chemotherapy was given. The table came from immunoSEQ multiplex PCR; TCRdb's copy has only in-frame clones and leaves some out. The profile shows more than 15,000 clones, roughly 70% of them singletons. Sequencing was performed on tumor tissue. The receptors originated from a human donor with high-grade serous ovarian cancer.

This clone was counted only a few times. CDR3 sequence (DNA): TGCGCCAGCAGTCCCCCGGGGAGGGACCATAACTATGGCTACACCTTC. This translates into CASSPPGRDHNYGYTF. The rearrangement uses TRBV10-1 and TRBJ1-2; the D gene is possibly TRBD1 (5 bases). V lost 5 bases, J lost 1 base, and 17 bases lay in between. Germline V gene lookup returns CDR1 WNHNN and CDR2 SYGVQD (reference sequence). This CDR3 is built from 16 residues.

About this clone: Other DNA sequences in the sample encode the same CDR3. This rearrangement joins TRBV6-5 to TRBJ1-1; unclear D gene. V was clipped by 6 bases and J by 0 bases, with 5 bases between them. Per germline, CDR1 MNHEY and CDR2 SVGAGI. This CDR3 contains 12 residues. For the CDR3, the DNA is TGTGCCAGCAGCACCATGAACACTGAAGCTTTCTTT. Protein product: CASSTMNTEAFF.

The J gene is TRBJ1-1, the V gene TRBV19; 9 nucleotides match TRBD1. This CDR3 has 14 amino acids. V was clipped by 5 bases and J by 5 bases; unmatched bases: 6. Looked up from germline, CDR1 is LNHDA and CDR2 is SQIVND (reference sequence). The CDR3 protein is CASSSGQGRTEAFF. CDR3 nucleotide sequence: TGTGCCAGTAGTTCGGGACAGGGTAGGACTGAAGCTTTCTTT.

This clone has just one count. The chain joins TRBV7-2 to TRBJ1-1; unclear D gene. Trimming stripped 5 bases from V and 3 bases from J, with 7 bases between. In germline, CDR1 is SGHTA, CDR2 FQGNSA. This CDR3 has 12 amino acids. The CDR3 sequence: CASSPDHTEAFF. The CDR3 bases are TGTGCCAGCAGCCCGGACCACACTGAAGCTTTCTTT.

The CDR3 here is CASSVGGGADTQYF. CDR3 nucleotide sequence: TGTGCCAGCAGTGTGGGGGGTGGCGCAGATACGCAGTATTTT. This chain joins TRBV6-4 and TRBJ2-3; tentatively, D is TRBD2 (6 bases). CDR3 length: 14 amino acids. Germline V gene sequence: CDR1 MRHNA, CDR2 SNTAGT. The V end was cut by 4 bases, the J end by 4 bases, with 12 bases between.

The chain is built from TRBV27 and TRBJ2-7; no clear D gene. CDR1 MNHEY and CDR2 SMNVEV come from the germline V gene (reference sequence). Trimming took off 2 bases at V and 5 bases at J, with 13 bases between the two ends. This CDR3 contains 14 residues. CDR3 DNA: TGTGCCAGCAGTTTAGGAGATCTCCTAGACGAGCAGTACTTC. This encodes CASSLGDLLDEQYF.

V is TRBV9 and J is TRBJ1-6, with 7 bases fitting TRBD1. J was trimmed by 7 bases and V by 4 bases; bases with no gene match: 5. This CDR3 contains 14 residues. CDR1 is SGDLS, CDR2 YYNGEE, per germline. CDR3 DNA: TGTGCCAGCAGCCCCGGGACAGCAAATTCACCCCTCCACTTT. This gives the protein CASSPGTANSPLHF. Full variable domain (missing parts from reference TRBV9 and TRBJ1-6): DSGVTQTPKHLITATGQRVTLRCSPRSGDLSVYWYQQSLDQGLQFLIQYYNGEERAKGNILERFSAQQFPDLHSELNLSSLELGDSALYFCASSPGTANSPLHFGNGTRLTVT.

The chain recombines TRBV5-1 with TRBJ2-2; D is possibly TRBD1 (6 bases). The CDR3 totals 17 residues. Germline CDR1 and CDR2: SGHRS and YFSETQ. Trimming took 0 bases from V and 2 from J, leaving 14 bases between them. CDR3 nucleotide sequence: TGCGCCAGCAGCTTGGGGCACAGGGACCGTAACACCGGGGAGCTGTTTTTT. Protein sequence: CASSLGHRDRNTGELFF. The full variable domain, with the rest looked up from reference TRBV5-1 and TRBJ2-2, is KAGVTQTPRYLIKTRGQQVTLSCSPISGHRSVSWYQQTPGQGLQFLFEYFSETQRNKGNFPGRFSGRQFSNSRSEMNVSTLELGDSALYLCASSLGHRDRNTGELFFGEGSRLTVL.

The genes are TRBV27 and TRBJ2-7, with TRBD2 matching over 7 bases. This CDR3 is built from 17 residues. CDR1 is MNHEY and CDR2 is SMNVEV in the germline V gene (reference sequence). With 4 bases clipped from V and 0 bases from J, the junction kept 12 bases outside the gene matches. Here the CDR3 reads CASSSPWRAGSSYEQYF. DNA for the CDR3: TGTGCCAGCAGTTCGCCTTGGAGAGCGGGGAGCTCCTACGAGCAGTACTTC.

CDR3 amino acids: CASSPGPNYEQYF. CDR3 sequence (DNA): TGCGCCAGCTCGCCGGGACCAAACTACGAGCAGTACTTC. J is TRBJ2-7 and V is TRBV10-2; possibly TRBD1 or TRBD2 for D (5 bases each). V shed 8 bases and J shed 3 bases, with 14 bases lying between them. Germline CDR1 reads WSHSY; CDR2 reads SAAADI. The CDR3 is made up of 13 amino acids.

A few counts support this clone. V gene TRBV4-2 combines with J gene TRBJ1-5, with TRBD1 matching over 7 bases. Germline lookup yields CDR1 LGHNA and CDR2 YNFKEQ. Trimming took 0 bases from V and 4 from J; bases not matched to a gene: 6. The CDR3 loop spans 16 amino acids. CDR3 bases: TGTGCCAGCAGCCAAGATTTAAGGGGGCGGAATCAGCCCCAGCATTTT. Its translation is CASSQDLRGRNQPQHF.

V usage is TRBV9 and J usage is TRBJ2-2, with D possibly being TRBD1 or TRBD2 (6 bases each). V was pared by 4 bases and J by 3 bases, with 16 bases between. This CDR3 is 16 amino acids long. CDR1 and CDR2 (germline): SGDLS, YYNGEE. CDR3 coding DNA: TGTGCCAGCAGCCCCCGAGGGGGGTTGGACACCGGGGAGCTGTTTTTT. This sequence encodes CASSPRGGLDTGELFF.

This clone is termed medium-sized (0.01 to 0.1%). V and J are TRBV27 and TRBJ1-6; D gene uncertain. Germline V gene sequence: CDR1 MNHEY, CDR2 SMNVEV (reference sequence). V was shortened by 6 bases and J by 5 bases, with 14 bases between the two germline ends. The length of the CDR3 is 15 residues. This CDR3 is CASRDPAINNSPLHF. The CDR3 nucleotides read TGTGCCAGCAGGGACCCTGCGATTAATAATTCACCCCTCCACTTT.

The chain couples TRBV14 to TRBJ2-3; D not resolved. CDR1 SGHDN and CDR2 FVKESK come from the germline V gene. The CDR3 covers 14 residues. Between the trimmed V and J ends, which lost 4 bases and 2 bases, there was a span of 10 bases. This chain's CDR3 is CASSLLRSTDTQYF. The CDR3 DNA follows: TGTGCCAGCAGCCTCCTGCGGTCCACAGATACGCAGTATTTT.

This clone has more than one count but fewer than ten. Other DNA sequences of this sample code for an identical CDR3. The genes are TRBV6-5 and TRBJ1-1; D not certain. The CDR3 has 12 residues. V lost 5 bases, J lost 2 bases, and 6 bases lay in between. Germline CDR1 and CDR2: MNHEY and SVGAGI. In nucleotides, the CDR3 is TGTGCCAGCAGTACCCTCAACACTGAAGCTTTCTTT. This codes for CASSTLNTEAFF.

This chain connects TRBV10-3 to TRBJ2-1, with TRBD2 matching over 10 bases. The CDR3 covers 15 residues. Germline V gene sequence: CDR1 ENHRY, CDR2 SYGVKD. The junction had 2 bases not matched to a gene; V was cut back by 2 bases and J by 4 bases. CDR3 protein: CAISESGGVYNEQFF. The CDR3 region has the DNA TGTGCCATCAGTGAGAGCGGGGGGGTTTACAATGAGCAGTTCTTC.

The V gene is TRBV11-2, the J gene TRBJ1-6, with D possibly matching TRBD1 (5 bases). CDR3 length equals 15 residues. Germline assignment: CDR1 SGHAT and CDR2 FQNNGV. Trimming removed 2 bases at V and 14 bases at J, with 19 bases between. CDR3 in amino acids: CASSLRPAQGGALHF. The CDR3 nucleotides are TGTGCCAGCAGCTTACGTCCCGCTCAGGGTGGAGCCCTCCACTTT. Variable domain in full (rest from reference TRBV11-2 and TRBJ1-6): EAGVAQSPRYKIIEKRQSVAFWCNPISGHATLYWYQQILGQGPKLLIQFQNNGVVDDSQLPKDRFSAERLKGVDSTLKIQPAKLEDSAVYLCASSLRPAQGGALHFGNGTRLTVT.

This clone has just one count. V and J are TRBV19 and TRBJ2-1; 10 positions match TRBD2. CDR3 length: 16 amino acids. J lost 5 bases, V lost 5 bases, and 9 bases had no gene match. Germline assignment: CDR1 LNHDA and CDR2 SQIVND (reference sequence). CDR3 in DNA: TGTGCCAGTAGTGCCTACTTAGCGGGGGGCCACAATGAGCAGTTCTTC. Translating it yields CASSAYLAGGHNEQFF.

The chain joins TRBV27 to TRBJ2-7; weak D call: TRBD1 (6 bases). This CDR3 is built from 15 residues. Germline loops: CDR1 MNHEY, CDR2 SMNVEV (reference sequence). Trimming stripped 5 bases from V and 0 bases from J, with 14 bases between. CDR3 sequence (DNA): TGTGCCAGCAGTGAGCTTACAGGGAGCTCCTACGAGCAGTACTTC. Residues: CASSELTGSSYEQYF.

This clone was counted a few times. V is TRBV27 and J is TRBJ2-7; TRBD1 matches at 8 bases. Per the germline V gene, CDR1 is MNHEY and CDR2 is SMNVEV (reference sequence). This CDR3 has 15 residues. With 3 bases clipped from V and 3 bases from J, the junction kept 7 bases outside the gene matches. The CDR3 DNA reads TGTGCCAGCAGTTTTTTAGGACAGGGCCTCTACGAGCAGTACTTC. Its protein product is CASSFLGQGLYEQYF.

The V and J genes are TRBV7-3 and TRBJ1-1; D may be TRBD1 (5 bases). Trimming removed 0 bases from V and 8 bases from J, with 16 bases in between. The CDR3 length is 15 residues. The germline V gene encodes CDR1 SGHTA and CDR2 FQGTGA. The CDR3 reads CASSLTGGDRREAFF. DNA of the CDR3: TGTGCCAGCAGCTTAACGGGAGGGGATCGGAGGGAAGCTTTCTTT.

The rearrangement links TRBV20-1 to TRBJ2-7; D is unresolved. Trimming shortened V by 2 bases and J by 3 bases, and 5 bases separated the two germline ends. The germline CDR1 and CDR2 sequences are DFQATT and SNEGSKA (reference sequence). This CDR3 has 11 amino acids. CDR3 nucleotides: TGCAGTGCTAGACCCCACTACGAGCAGTACTTC. Protein sequence: CSARPHYEQYF.

This chain joins TRBV5-1 and TRBJ1-1, with D unclear. The CDR3 loop spans 13 amino acids. Germline CDR1 reads SGHRS; CDR2 reads YFSETQ. The germline V and J ends were trimmed by 5 bases and 4 bases, with 12 bases remaining between them. In DNA form, the CDR3 reads TGCGCCAGCAGGTTAGAGAGGTCCACTGAAGCTTTCTTT. As protein: CASRLERSTEAFF.

The gene calls are TRBV19 and TRBJ2-5; 11 bases are shared with TRBD2. V shed 7 bases and J 7 bases; nucleotides not matched to a gene: 8. The CDR3 is 14 residues long. From germline, CDR1 is LNHDA and CDR2 SQIVND (reference sequence). CDR3 sequence: CASKGTSGSGTQYF. DNA of the CDR3: TGTGCCAGTAAAGGGACTAGCGGTTCAGGGACCCAGTACTTC.

This clone has a handful of counts. V and J are TRBV5-6 and TRBJ1-2; D gene unclear. The CDR3 length is 13 residues. V was trimmed by 4 bases and J by 7 bases, leaving 14 bases between them. Per the germline V gene, CDR1 is SGHDT and CDR2 is YYEEEE. The CDR3 DNA sequence: TGTGCCAGCAGCCTGGCGGGGTCCGGTGGCTACACCTTC. The encoded protein is CASSLAGSGGYTF.

This chain links TRBV7-2 with TRBJ2-1; maybe TRBD1 (5 bases). The CDR3 runs 14 residues. CDR1 and CDR2 (germline): SGHTA, FQGNSA. V lost 1 base to trimming and J lost 5 bases, with 9 bases between them. In DNA, the CDR3 is TGTGCCAGCAGCTTAGTCTGGGGCAACAATGAGCAGTTCTTC. Its translation is CASSLVWGNNEQFF.

This clone appeared a few times. The rearrangement links TRBV4-2 to TRBJ2-5; 7 bases match TRBD2. The CDR3 consists of 12 residues. Trimming took 8 bases from V and 3 from J; bases not matched to a gene: 3. Per germline, CDR1 LGHNA and CDR2 YNFKEQ. CDR3 DNA sequence: TGTGCCAGCTGGGGGGGGGAAGAGACCCAGTACTTC. Its translation is CASWGGEETQYF.